The 5 T cell receptor beta chains below were found in one sample sequenced in a study of T cell responses to AZD1222 COVID-19 vaccine (dated by TCRdb to about 2021). Reading the label with the study, this specimen's time point is: baseline before first vaccination. Library construction relied on the immunoSEQ multiplex PCR assay. This immuneACCESS table, as held by TCRdb, lists in-frame sequences with V and J called but not all clones. Of the missing ones, under half trace to an unresolved V gene in checked studies; the others have no known cause. For this sample there are around 160,000 clones; more than 85% appear just once. The top ten hold about 1.3% of the sample. The specimen was peripheral blood, collected on day 0 of AZD1222 vaccination. All receptors come from an adult in good health.

The CDR3 DNA reads as TGTGCCAGCAGTGACTCGACGGGTTCACCCCTCCACTTT. Its protein product is CASSDSTGSPLHF. This chain connects TRBV6-4 to TRBJ1-6; the D is unclear. Germline-derived CDR1 and CDR2 are MRHNA and SNTAGT. Trimming shortened V by 0 bases and J by 9 bases, and 6 bases separated the two germline ends. The CDR3 has 13 amino acids.

J is TRBJ2-7 and V is TRBV2, with TRBD1 matching over 11 bases. Germline V gene data show CDR1 as SNHLY and CDR2 as FYNNEI. The CDR3 sequence is 17 residues long. V trimming: 1 base; J trimming: 2 bases; junction bases outside the gene matches: 7. The CDR3 spells CASSEEDRGRITYEQYF. CDR3 bases: TGTGCCAGCAGTGAAGAGGACAGGGGGCGAATCACCTACGAGCAGTACTTC.

V is TRBV6-6 and J is TRBJ1-1, with no clear D. Germline values: CDR1 MNHNY, CDR2 SVGAGI (reference sequence). This CDR3 region has 15 residues. The CDR3: CASIVGGVQDTEAFF. CDR3 bases: TGTGCGTCGATTGTGGGCGGGGTTCAGGACACTGAAGCTTTCTTT.

The rearrangement uses TRBV19 and TRBJ2-6, with no clear D. This CDR3 region has 14 residues. V was pared by 7 bases and J by 2 bases, with 9 bases between. Per germline, CDR1 LNHDA and CDR2 SQIVND (reference sequence). The CDR3, as DNA: TGTGCCAGTAATTTTAGGGCTGGGGCCAACGTCCTGACTTTC. This encodes CASNFRAGANVLTF.

The rearrangement joins TRBV5-4 to TRBJ1-2, with TRBD1 matching 8 bases. CDR3 length equals 15 residues. V lost 4 bases, J lost 2 bases, and 7 bases stayed unmatched. Germline lookup yields CDR1 SGHNT and CDR2 YYREEE (reference sequence). The CDR3 loop is CASSLSNRGNYGYTF. The CDR3 nucleotides read TGTGCCAGCAGCCTTAGCAACAGGGGGAACTATGGCTACACCTTC.